The 12 T cell receptor beta chains presented below share a single source sample, sequenced in a study. One entry per CDR3 protein, called by TCRdb with MiXCR from the 5' RACE reads. The data contain 40,000 to 65,000 distinct CDR3 sequences, around 24% of them seen just once; the ten biggest clones take up roughly 3%. Sequencing was done on a sample of tumor-infiltrating naive CD4+ T cells sorted from the breast tumor. The subset is: naive CD4+ T cells, CD4+CD45RA+CD25-. Source of these receptors: a female donor with breast cancer.

This clonotype was counted at least ten times. V gene TRBV20-1 combines with J gene TRBJ2-1; D gene ambiguous. V dropped 3 bases and J dropped 10 bases, with 7 bases sitting between them. CDR1 and CDR2 from the germline V gene are DFQATT and SNEGSKA (reference sequence). The CDR3 has 10 amino acids. CDR3 in amino acids: CSASRPEQFF. The CDR3 DNA sequence: TGCAGTGCTAGTAGGCCCGAGCAGTTCTTC.

This clonotype was recorded a few times. The chain joins TRBV4-1 to TRBJ2-4; D is ambiguous. This CDR3 contains 15 residues. Germline lookup yields CDR1 MGHRA and CDR2 YSYEKL. V lost 2 bases and J 0 bases, leaving 8 bases between the germline ends. The CDR3 DNA reads TGCGCCAGCAGCCAACACGGGCTAGCCAAAAACATTCAGTACTTC. The encoded protein is CASSQHGLAKNIQYF.

This rearrangement joins TRBV5-1 to TRBJ2-1; TRBD2 agrees at 9 bases. CDR1 is SGHRS and CDR2 is YFSETQ in the germline V gene. The CDR3 is made up of 15 amino acids. The V segment lost 4 bases and the J segment 7 bases; nucleotides outside the gene matches: 9. The CDR3 DNA is TGCGCCAGCAGCCCCGGGGGGCGGGAGGGGAATGAGCAGTTCTTC. This translates into CASSPGGREGNEQFF.

The sample holds a few counts of this clonotype. The chain is built from TRBV20-1 and TRBJ2-7, with D possibly TRBD1 on 5 matching bases. The V gene lost 0 bases and the J gene lost 3 bases, with 15 bases spanning the gap. Per germline, CDR1 DFQATT and CDR2 SNEGSKA (reference sequence). CDR3 size: 15 residues. DNA of the CDR3: TGCAGTGCTAGAGAATCGTGGCTTAGGGGCTACGAGCAGTACTTC. This sequence encodes CSARESWLRGYEQYF.

This clonotype was counted a few times. The chain recombines TRBV20-1 with TRBJ1-2, with 8 bases that match TRBD1. The CDR3 is made up of 14 amino acids. V lost 0 bases to trimming and J lost 8 bases; unmatched junction nucleotides: 8. Per the germline V gene, CDR1 is DFQATT and CDR2 is SNEGSKA (reference sequence). CDR3 coding DNA: TGCAGTGCTAGAGAGACAGGGGCCTCCCAAGGCTACACCTTC. Its protein is CSARETGASQGYTF.

The chain is built from TRBV2 and TRBJ2-3; D call uncertain. This CDR3 contains 15 residues. Germline V gives CDR1 SNHLY, CDR2 FYNNEI. The ends were cut back, 2 bases at V and 0 bases at J, with 9 bases in the middle. The CDR3 DNA reads TGTGCCAGCAGTGAAAAGGTCACGAGCACAGATACGCAGTATTTT. Amino acids: CASSEKVTSTDTQYF.

This clonotype was found a few times. The V gene is TRBV4-3, the J gene TRBJ1-1; 7 bases agree with TRBD1. The trim removed 1 base at V and 5 bases at J, leaving 7 bases unmatched. The length of the CDR3 is 15 residues. Germline assignment: CDR1 LGHNA and CDR2 YSLEER. The CDR3 DNA reads TGCGCCAGCAGCCAAGGACAGGGAAAGGGGACTGAAGCTTTCTTT. Protein product: CASSQGQGKGTEAFF.

The V gene is TRBV10-3, the J gene TRBJ2-3; a possible D gene is TRBD2 (5 bases). Trimming pared 7 bases from V and 2 bases from J, leaving 16 bases between. The CDR3 loop spans 15 amino acids. The V gene's germline CDR1 is ENHRY and CDR2 SYGVKD. This CDR3 reads CAITSASGDTDTQYF. In DNA form, the CDR3 reads TGTGCCATCACATCCGCCAGCGGAGACACAGATACGCAGTATTTT.

The chain employs TRBV20-1 and TRBJ1-2; D call uncertain. CDR3 length equals 14 residues. Per germline, CDR1 DFQATT and CDR2 SNEGSKA (reference sequence). Trimming removed 3 bases at V and 2 bases at J, with 13 bases between. The DNA of the CDR3 is TGCAGTGCTAGGGCCTTTAAACAAAACTATGGCTACACCTTC. Its protein product is CSARAFKQNYGYTF.

The sample holds a few counts of this clonotype. This chain joins TRBV28 and TRBJ1-4, with D perhaps matching TRBD1 (5 bases). Germline V lookup: CDR1 MDHEN, CDR2 SYDVKM. The ends were cut back, 8 bases at V and 4 bases at J, with 11 bases in the middle. CDR3 size: 13 residues. The CDR3 loop reads CASLRQYNEKLFF. CDR3 bases: TGTGCCAGCCTGAGACAGTATAATGAAAAACTGTTTTTT.

This clonotype came up a few times. The chain combines TRBV24-1 with TRBJ2-3, with D possibly matching TRBD2 (5 bases). The V end was cut by 5 bases, the J end by 2 bases, with 10 bases between. Germline values: CDR1 KGHDR, CDR2 SFDVKD. This CDR3 has 14 residues. The CDR3 here is CATSVRADTDTQYF. The CDR3, as DNA: TGTGCCACCAGTGTCCGAGCGGACACAGATACGCAGTATTTT.

J is TRBJ2-3 and V is TRBV9; 9 bases are a match to TRBD2. Germline-derived CDR1 and CDR2 are SGDLS and YYNGEE. The CDR3 sequence is 14 residues long. Trimming at V came to 2 bases and at J to 3 bases, leaving 1 base not matched to a gene. CDR3 sequence: CASSVSGRTDTQYF. The CDR3 nucleotides read TGTGCCAGCAGCGTTAGCGGGAGAACAGATACGCAGTATTTT.